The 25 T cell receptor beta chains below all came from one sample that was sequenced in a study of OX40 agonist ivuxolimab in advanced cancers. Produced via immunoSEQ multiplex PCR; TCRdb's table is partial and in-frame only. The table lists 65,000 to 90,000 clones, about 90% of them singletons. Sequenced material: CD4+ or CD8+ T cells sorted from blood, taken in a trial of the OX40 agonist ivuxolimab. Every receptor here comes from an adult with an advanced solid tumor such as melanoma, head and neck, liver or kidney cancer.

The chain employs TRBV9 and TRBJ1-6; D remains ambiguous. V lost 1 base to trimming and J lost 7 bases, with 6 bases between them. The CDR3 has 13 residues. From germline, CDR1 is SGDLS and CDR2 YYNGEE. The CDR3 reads CASSVLPNSPLHF. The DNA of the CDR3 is TGTGCCAGCAGCGTACTACCCAATTCACCCCTCCACTTT.

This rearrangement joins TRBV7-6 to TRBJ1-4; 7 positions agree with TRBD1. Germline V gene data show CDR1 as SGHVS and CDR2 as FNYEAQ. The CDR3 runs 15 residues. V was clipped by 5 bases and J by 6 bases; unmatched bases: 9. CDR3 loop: CASSARQGPHEKLFF. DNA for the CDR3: TGTGCCAGCAGCGCCCGACAGGGCCCCCATGAAAAACTGTTTTTT.

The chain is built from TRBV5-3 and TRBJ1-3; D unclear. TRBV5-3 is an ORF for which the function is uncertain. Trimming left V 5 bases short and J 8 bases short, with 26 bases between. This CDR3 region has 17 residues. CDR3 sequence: CARSYDISPLNRDTIYF. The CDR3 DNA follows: TGTGCCAGAAGTTACGATATCTCGCCCCTTAATCGGGACACCATATATTTT.

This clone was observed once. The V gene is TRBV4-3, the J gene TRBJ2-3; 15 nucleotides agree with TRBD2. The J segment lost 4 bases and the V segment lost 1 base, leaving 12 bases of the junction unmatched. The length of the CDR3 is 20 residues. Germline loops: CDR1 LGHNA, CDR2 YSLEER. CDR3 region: CASSQGVFTGLAGGADTQYF. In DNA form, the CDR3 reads TGCGCCAGCAGCCAAGGCGTGTTCACAGGACTAGCGGGGGGGGCAGATACGCAGTATTTT.

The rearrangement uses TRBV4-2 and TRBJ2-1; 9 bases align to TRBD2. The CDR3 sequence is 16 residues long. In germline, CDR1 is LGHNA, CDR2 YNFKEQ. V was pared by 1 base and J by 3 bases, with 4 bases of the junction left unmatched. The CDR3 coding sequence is TGTGCCAGCAGCCAAGCGGGGACTAGCTTCTACAATGAGCAGTTCTTC. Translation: CASSQAGTSFYNEQFF.

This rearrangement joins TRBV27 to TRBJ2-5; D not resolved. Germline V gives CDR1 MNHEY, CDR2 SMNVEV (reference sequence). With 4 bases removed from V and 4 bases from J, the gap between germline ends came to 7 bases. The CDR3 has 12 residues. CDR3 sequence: CASSSGLETQYF. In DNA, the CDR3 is TGTGCCAGCAGTTCTGGGCTAGAGACCCAGTACTTC.

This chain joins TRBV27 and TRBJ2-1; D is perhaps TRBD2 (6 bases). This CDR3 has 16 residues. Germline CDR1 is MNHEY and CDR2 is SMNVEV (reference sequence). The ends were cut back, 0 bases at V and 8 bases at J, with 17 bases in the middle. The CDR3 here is CASSLSVGDFNYEQFF. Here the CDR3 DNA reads TGTGCCAGCAGTTTATCGGTGGGGGACTTTAATTATGAGCAGTTCTTC.

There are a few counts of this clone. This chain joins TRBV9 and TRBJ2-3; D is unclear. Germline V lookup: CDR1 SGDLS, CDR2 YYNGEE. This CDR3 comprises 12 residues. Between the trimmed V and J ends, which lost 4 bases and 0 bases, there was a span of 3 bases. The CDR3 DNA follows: TGTGCCAGCAGCAGGAGCACAGATACGCAGTATTTT. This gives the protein CASSRSTDTQYF. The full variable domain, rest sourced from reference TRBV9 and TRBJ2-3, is DSGVTQTPKHLITATGQRVTLRCSPRSGDLSVYWYQQSLDQGLQFLIQYYNGEERAKGNILERFSAQQFPDLHSELNLSSLELGDSALYFCASSRSTDTQYFGPGTRLTVL.

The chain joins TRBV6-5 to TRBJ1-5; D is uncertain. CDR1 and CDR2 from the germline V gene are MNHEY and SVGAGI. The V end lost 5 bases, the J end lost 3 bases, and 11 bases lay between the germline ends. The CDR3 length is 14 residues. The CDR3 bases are TGTGCCAGCAGTCCGCGGGCCGTCAATCAGCCCCAGCATTTT. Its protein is CASSPRAVNQPQHF.

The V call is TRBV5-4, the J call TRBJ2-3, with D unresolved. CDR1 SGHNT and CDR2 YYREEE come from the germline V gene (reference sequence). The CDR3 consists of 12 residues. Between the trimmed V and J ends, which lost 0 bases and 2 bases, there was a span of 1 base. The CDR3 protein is CASSLDTDTQYF. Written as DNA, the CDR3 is TGTGCCAGCAGCTTGGACACAGATACGCAGTATTTT.

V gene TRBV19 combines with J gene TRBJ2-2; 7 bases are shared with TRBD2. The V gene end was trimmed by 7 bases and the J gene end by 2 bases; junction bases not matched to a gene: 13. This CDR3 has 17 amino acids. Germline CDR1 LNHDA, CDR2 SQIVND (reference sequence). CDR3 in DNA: TGTGCCAGTATCCAACCGGGGGAGGGGATAAACACCGGGGAGCTGTTTTTT. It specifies CASIQPGEGINTGELFF.

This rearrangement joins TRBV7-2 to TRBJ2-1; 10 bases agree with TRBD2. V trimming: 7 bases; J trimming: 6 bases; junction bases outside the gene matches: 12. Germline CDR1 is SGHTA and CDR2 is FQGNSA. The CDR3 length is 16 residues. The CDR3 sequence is CASTFFPSGRGNEQFF. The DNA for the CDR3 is TGTGCCAGCACGTTCTTCCCTAGCGGGAGAGGCAATGAGCAGTTCTTC.

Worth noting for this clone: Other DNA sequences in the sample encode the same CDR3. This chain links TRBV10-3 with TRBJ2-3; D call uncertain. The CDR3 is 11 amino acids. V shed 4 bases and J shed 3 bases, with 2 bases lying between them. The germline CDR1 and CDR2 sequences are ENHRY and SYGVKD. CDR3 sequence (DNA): TGTGCCATCAGTGGTACAGATACGCAGTATTTT. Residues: CAISGTDTQYF.

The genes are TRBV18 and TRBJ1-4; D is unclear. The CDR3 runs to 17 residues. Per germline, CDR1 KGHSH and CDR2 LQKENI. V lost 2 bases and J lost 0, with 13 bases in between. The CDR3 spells CASSPTWRPATNEKLFF. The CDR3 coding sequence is TGTGCCAGCTCACCAACATGGAGGCCTGCAACTAATGAAAAACTGTTTTTT.

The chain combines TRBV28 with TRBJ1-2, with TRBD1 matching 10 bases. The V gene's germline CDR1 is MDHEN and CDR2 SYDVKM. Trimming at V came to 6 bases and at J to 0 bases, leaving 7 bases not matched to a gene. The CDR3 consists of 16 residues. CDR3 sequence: CASSGTGELTNYGYTF. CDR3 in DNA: TGTGCCAGCAGCGGGACAGGGGAACTGACTAACTATGGCTACACCTTC.

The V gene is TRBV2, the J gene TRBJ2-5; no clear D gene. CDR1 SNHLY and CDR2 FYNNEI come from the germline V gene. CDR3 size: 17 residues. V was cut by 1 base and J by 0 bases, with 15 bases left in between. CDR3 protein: CASSEGRAGEYQETQYF. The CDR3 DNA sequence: TGTGCCAGCAGTGAAGGTCGGGCAGGAGAGTACCAAGAGACCCAGTACTTC.

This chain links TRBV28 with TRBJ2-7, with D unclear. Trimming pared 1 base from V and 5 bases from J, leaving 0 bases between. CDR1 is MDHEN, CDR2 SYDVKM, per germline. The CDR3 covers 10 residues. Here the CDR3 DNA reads TGTGCCAGCAGTTTATACGAGCAGTACTTC. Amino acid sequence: CASSLYEQYF.

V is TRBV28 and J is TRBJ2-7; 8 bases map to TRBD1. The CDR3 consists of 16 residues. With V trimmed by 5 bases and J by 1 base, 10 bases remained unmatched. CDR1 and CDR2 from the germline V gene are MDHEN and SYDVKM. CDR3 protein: CASSAVGRGLSYEQYF. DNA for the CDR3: TGTGCCAGCAGTGCGGTGGGCAGGGGGCTTTCCTACGAGCAGTACTTC.

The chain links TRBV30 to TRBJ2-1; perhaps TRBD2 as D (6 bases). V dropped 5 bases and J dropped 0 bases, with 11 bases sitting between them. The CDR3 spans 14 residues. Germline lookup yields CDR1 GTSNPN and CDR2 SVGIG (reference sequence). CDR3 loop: CAWDQEGSYNEQFF. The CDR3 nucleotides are TGTGCCTGGGATCAGGAGGGCTCCTACAATGAGCAGTTCTTC.

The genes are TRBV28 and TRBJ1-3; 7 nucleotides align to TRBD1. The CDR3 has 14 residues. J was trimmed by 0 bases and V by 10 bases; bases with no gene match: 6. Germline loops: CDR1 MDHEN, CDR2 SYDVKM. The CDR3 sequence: CAIRQGGSGNTIYF. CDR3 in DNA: TGTGCCATACGGCAGGGGGGCTCTGGAAACACCATATATTTT.

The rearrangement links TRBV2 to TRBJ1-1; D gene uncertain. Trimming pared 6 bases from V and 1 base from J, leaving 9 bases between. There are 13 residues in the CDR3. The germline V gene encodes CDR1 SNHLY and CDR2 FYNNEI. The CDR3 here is CASRYTENTEAFF. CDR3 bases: TGTGCCAGCAGGTACACAGAGAACACTGAAGCTTTCTTT.

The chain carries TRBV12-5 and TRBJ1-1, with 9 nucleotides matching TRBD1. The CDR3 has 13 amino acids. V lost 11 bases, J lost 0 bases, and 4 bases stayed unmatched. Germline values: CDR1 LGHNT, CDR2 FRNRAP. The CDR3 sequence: CAGRQGVNTEAFF. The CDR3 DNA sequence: TGTGCTGGCCGACAGGGGGTGAACACTGAAGCTTTCTTT. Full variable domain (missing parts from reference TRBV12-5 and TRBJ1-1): DARVTQTPRHKVTEMGQEVTMRCQPILGHNTVFWYRQTMMQGLELLAYFRNRAPLDDSGMPKDRFSAEMPDATLATLKIQPSEPRDSAVYFCAGRQGVNTEAFFGQGTRLTVV.

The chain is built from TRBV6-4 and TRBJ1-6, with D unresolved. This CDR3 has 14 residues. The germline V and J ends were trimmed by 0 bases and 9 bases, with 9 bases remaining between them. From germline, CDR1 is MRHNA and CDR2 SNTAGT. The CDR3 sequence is CASSDSNRGSPLHF. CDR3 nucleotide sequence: TGTGCCAGCAGTGACTCGAACAGAGGTTCACCCCTCCACTTT.

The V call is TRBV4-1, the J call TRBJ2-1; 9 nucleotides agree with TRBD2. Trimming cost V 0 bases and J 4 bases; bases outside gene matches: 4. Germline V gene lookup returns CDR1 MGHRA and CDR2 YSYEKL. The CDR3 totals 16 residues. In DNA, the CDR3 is TGCGCCAGCAGCCAAGACCCTAGCGGGGATTACAATGAGCAGTTCTTC. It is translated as CASSQDPSGDYNEQFF.

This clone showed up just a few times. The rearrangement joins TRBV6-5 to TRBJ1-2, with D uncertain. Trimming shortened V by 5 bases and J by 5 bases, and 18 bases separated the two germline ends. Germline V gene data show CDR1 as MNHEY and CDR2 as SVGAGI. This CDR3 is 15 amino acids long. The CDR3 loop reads CASSPLTRREYGYTF. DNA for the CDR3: TGTGCCAGCAGTCCCCTGACTCGGAGGGAATATGGCTACACCTTC.